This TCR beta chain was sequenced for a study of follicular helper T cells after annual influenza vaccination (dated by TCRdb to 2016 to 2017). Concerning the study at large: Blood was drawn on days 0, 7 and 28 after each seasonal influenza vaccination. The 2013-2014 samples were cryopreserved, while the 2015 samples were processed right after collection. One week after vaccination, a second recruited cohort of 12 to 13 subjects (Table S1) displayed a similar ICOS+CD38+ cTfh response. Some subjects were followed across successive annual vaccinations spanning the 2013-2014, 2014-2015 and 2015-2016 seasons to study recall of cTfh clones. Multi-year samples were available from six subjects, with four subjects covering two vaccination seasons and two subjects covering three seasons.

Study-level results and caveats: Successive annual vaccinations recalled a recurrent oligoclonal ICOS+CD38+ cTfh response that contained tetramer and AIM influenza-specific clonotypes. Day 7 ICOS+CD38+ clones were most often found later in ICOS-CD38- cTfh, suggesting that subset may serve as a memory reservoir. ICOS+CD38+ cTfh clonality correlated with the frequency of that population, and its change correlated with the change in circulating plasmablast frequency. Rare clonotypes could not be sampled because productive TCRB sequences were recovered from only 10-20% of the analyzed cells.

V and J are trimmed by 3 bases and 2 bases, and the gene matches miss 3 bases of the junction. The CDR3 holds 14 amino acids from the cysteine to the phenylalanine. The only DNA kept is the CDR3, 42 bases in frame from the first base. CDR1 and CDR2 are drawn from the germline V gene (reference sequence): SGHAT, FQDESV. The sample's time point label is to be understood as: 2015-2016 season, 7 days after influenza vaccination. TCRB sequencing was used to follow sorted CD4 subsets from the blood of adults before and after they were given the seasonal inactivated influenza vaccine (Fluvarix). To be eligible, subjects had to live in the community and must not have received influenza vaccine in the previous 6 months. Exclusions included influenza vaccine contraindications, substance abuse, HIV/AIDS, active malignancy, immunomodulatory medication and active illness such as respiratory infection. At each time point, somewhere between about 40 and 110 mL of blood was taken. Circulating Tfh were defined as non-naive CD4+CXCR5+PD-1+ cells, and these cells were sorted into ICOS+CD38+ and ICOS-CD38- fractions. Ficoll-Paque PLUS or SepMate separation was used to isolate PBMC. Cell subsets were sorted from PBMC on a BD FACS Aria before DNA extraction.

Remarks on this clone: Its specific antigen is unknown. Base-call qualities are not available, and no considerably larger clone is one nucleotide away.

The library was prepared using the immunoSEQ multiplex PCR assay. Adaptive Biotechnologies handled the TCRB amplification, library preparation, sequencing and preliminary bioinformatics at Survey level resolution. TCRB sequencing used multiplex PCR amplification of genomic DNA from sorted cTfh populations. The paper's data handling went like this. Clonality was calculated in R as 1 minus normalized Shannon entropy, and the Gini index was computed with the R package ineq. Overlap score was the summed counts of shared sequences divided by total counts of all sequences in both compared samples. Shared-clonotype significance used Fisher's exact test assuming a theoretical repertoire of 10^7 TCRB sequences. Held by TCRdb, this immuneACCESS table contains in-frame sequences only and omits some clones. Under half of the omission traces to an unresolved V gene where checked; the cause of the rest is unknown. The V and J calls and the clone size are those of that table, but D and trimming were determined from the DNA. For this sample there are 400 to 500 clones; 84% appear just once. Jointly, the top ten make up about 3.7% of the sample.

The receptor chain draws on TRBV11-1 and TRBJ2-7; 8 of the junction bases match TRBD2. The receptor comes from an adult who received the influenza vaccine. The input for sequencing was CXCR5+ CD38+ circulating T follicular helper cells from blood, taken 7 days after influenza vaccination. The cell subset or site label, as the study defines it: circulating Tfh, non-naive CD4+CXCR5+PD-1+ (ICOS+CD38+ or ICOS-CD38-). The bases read TGTGCCAGCAGCTTCCAGCGGGGGCCCTACGAGCAGTACTTC. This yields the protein CASSFQRGPYEQYF.